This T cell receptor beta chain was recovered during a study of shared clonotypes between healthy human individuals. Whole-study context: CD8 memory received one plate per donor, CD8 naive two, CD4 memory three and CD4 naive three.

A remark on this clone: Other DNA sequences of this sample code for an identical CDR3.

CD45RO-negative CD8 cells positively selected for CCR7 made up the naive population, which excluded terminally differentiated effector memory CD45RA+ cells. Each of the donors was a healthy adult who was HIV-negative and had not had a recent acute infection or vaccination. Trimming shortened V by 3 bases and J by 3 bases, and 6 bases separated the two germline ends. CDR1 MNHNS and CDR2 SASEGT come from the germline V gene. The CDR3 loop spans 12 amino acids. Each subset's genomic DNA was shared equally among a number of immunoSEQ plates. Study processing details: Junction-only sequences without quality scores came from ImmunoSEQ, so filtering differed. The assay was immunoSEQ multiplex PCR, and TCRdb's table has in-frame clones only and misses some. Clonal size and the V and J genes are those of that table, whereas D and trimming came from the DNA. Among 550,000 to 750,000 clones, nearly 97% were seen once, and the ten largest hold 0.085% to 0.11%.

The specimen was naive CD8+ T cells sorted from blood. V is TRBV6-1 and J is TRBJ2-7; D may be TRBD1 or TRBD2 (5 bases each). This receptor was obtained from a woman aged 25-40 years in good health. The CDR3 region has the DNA TGTGCCAGCAGTGATGGGGGCTACGAGCAGTACTTC. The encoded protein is CASSDGGYEQYF.